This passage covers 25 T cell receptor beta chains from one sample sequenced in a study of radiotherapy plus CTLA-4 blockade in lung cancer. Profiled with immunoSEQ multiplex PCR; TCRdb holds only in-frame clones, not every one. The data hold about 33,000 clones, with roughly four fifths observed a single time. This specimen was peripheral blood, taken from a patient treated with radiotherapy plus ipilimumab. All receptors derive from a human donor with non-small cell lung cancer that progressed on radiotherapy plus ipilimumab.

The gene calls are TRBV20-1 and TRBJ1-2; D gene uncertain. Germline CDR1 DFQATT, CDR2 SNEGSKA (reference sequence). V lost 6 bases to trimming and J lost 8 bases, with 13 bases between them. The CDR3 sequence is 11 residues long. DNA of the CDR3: TGCAGTGCCCTAACGTTTTCAGGCTACACCTTC. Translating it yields CSALTFSGYTF.

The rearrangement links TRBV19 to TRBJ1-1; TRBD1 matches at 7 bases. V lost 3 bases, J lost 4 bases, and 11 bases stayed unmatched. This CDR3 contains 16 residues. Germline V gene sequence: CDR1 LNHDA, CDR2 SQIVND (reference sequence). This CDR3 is CASSMVGTAPTTEAFF. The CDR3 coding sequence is TGTGCCAGTAGTATGGTCGGGACAGCGCCGACCACTGAAGCTTTCTTT.

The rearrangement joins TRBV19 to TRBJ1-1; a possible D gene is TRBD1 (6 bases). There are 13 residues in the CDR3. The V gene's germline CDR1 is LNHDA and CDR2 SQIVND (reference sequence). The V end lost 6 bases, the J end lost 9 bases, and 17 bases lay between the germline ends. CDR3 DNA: TGTGCCAGTAGGAACAGGGCAGAGACCCAAGCTTTCTTT. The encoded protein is CASRNRAETQAFF.

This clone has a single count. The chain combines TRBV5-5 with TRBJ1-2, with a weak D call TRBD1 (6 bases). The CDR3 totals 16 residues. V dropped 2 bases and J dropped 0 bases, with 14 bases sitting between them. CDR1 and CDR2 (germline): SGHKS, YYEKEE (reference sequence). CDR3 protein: CASSFNSDRPNYGYTF. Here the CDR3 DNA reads TGTGCCAGCAGCTTTAATTCTGACAGGCCTAACTATGGCTACACCTTC.

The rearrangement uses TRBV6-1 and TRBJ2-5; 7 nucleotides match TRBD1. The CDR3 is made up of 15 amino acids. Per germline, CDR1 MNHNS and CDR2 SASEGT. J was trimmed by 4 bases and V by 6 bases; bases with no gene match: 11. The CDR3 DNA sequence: TGTGCCAGCAGCCCCGACAGGGTGGGAACAGAGACCCAGTACTTC. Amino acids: CASSPDRVGTETQYF.

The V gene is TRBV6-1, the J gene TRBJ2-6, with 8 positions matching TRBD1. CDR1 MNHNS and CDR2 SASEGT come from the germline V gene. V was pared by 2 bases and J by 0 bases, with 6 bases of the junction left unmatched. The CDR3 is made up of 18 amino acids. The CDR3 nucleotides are TGTGCCAGCAGTGAACAGGGGACAGGAACCTCTGGGGCCAACGTCCTGACTTTC. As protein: CASSEQGTGTSGANVLTF.

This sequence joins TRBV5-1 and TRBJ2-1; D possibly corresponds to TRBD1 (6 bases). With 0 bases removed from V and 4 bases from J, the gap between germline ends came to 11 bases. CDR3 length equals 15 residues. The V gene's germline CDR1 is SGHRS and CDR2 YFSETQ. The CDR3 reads CASSLDPGQYNEQFF. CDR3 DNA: TGCGCCAGCAGCTTGGACCCTGGACAGTACAATGAGCAGTTCTTC.

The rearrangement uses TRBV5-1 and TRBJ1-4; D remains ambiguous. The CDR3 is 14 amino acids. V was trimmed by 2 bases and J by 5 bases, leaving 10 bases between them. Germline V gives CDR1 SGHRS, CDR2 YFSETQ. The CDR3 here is CASSFGRENEKLFF. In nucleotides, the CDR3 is TGCGCCAGCAGCTTCGGGCGGGAAAATGAAAAACTGTTTTTT. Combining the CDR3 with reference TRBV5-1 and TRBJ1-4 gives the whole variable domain KAGVTQTPRYLIKTRGQQVTLSCSPISGHRSVSWYQQTPGQGLQFLFEYFSETQRNKGNFPGRFSGRQFSNSRSEMNVSTLELGDSALYLCASSFGRENEKLFFGSGTQLSVL.

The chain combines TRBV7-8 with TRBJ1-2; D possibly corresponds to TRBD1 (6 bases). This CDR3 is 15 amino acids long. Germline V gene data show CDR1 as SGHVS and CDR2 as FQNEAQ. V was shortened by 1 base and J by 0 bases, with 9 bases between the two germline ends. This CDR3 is CASSLVAGANYGYTF. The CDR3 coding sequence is TGTGCCAGCAGCTTAGTTGCAGGGGCTAACTATGGCTACACCTTC.

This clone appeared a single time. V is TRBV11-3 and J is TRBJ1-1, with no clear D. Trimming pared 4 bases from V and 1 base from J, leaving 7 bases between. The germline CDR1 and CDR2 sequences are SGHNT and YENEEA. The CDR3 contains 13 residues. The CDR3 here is CASSSRRNTEAFF. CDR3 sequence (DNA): TGTGCCAGCAGCTCGAGGCGGAACACTGAAGCTTTCTTT.

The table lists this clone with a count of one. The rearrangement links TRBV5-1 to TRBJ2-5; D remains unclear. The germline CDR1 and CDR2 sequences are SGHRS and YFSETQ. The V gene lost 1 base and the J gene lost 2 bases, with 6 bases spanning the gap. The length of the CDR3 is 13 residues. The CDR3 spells CASSLLIQETQYF. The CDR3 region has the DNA TGCGCCAGCAGCTTGCTTATACAAGAGACCCAGTACTTC.

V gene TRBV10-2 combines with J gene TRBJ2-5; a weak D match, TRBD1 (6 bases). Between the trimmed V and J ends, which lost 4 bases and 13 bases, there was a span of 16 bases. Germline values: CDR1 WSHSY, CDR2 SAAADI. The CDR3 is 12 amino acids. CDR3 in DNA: TGCGCCAGCAGTGTCCAGGTTAGGGGGATGTACTTC. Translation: CASSVQVRGMYF.

CDR3 residues: CASSLQGAYNEQFF. The CDR3 nucleotides read TGCGCCAGCAGCTTACAGGGGGCCTACAATGAGCAGTTCTTC. The chain carries TRBV5-1 and TRBJ2-1; the match to TRBD1 covers 8 bases. CDR3 length equals 14 residues. Unmatched junction bases numbered 0, after V lost 2 bases and J lost 2 bases. CDR1 is SGHRS, CDR2 YFSETQ, per germline.

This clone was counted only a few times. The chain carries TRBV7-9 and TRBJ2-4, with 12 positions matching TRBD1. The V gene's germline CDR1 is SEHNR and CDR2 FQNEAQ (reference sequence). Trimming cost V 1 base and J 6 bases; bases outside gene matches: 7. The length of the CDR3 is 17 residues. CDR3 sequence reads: CASSLGGQGAPGNIQYF. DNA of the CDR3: TGTGCCAGCAGCTTAGGGGGACAGGGGGCGCCGGGAAACATTCAGTACTTC.

The DNA of the CDR3 is TGTGCCAGCATGGCCAGCACAGATACGCAGTATTTT. Amino acids: CASMASTDTQYF. The chain joins TRBV2 to TRBJ2-3; D is uncertain. Deletions cut 7 bases from V and 0 bases from J, with 5 bases between. This CDR3 contains 12 residues. The V gene's germline CDR1 is SNHLY and CDR2 FYNNEI. The full variable domain, completed using reference TRBV2 and TRBJ2-3, is EPEVTQTPSHQVTQMGQEVILRCVPISNHLYFYWYRQILGQKVEFLVSFYNNEISEKSEIFDDQFSVERPDGSNFTLKIRSTKLEDSAMYFCASMASTDTQYFGPGTRLTVL.

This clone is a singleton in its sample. The CDR3 sequence is CASSFGGGGFETQYF. CDR3 bases: TGCGCCAGCAGCTTCGGTGGGGGGGGTTTCGAGACCCAGTACTTC. The chain employs TRBV5-1 and TRBJ2-5; 7 nucleotides align to TRBD2. There are 15 residues in the CDR3. Unmatched junction bases numbered 9, after V lost 2 bases and J lost 5 bases. Germline-derived CDR1 and CDR2 are SGHRS and YFSETQ. Together with reference TRBV5-1 and TRBJ2-5, the CDR3 gives the full variable domain: KAGVTQTPRYLIKTRGQQVTLSCSPISGHRSVSWYQQTPGQGLQFLFEYFSETQRNKGNFPGRFSGRQFSNSRSEMNVSTLELGDSALYLCASSFGGGGFETQYFGPGTRLLVL.

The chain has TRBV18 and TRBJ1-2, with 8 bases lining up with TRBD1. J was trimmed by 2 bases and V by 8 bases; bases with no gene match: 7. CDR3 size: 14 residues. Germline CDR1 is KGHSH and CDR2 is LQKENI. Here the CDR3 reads CASRETGENYGYTF. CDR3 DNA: TGTGCCAGCCGAGAGACAGGGGAAAACTATGGCTACACCTTC.

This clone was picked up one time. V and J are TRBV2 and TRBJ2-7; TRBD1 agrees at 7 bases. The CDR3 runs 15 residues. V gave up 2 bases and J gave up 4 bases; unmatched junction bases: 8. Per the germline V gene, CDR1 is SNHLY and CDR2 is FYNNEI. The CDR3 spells CASSERGQAIYEQYF. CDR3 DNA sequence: TGTGCCAGCAGTGAACGAGGACAGGCGATATACGAGCAGTACTTC.

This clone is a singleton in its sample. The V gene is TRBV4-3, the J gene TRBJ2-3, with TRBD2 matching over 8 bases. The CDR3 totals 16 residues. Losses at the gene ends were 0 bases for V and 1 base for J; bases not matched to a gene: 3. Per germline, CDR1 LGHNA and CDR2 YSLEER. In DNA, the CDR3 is TGCGCCAGCAGCCAAGAGATGCGGGGGGGCACAGATACGCAGTATTTT. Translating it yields CASSQEMRGGTDTQYF.

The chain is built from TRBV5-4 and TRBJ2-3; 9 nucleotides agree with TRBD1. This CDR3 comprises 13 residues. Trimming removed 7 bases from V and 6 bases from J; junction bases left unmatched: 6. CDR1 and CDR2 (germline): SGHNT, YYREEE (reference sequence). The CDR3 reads CASGTGQFDTQYF. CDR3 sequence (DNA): TGTGCCAGCGGGACAGGGCAATTCGATACGCAGTATTTT. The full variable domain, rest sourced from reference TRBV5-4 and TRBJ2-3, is ETGVTQSPTHLIKTRGQQVTLRCSSQSGHNTVSWYQQALGQGPQFIFQYYREEENGRGNFPPRFSGLQFPNYSSELNVNALELDDSALYLCASGTGQFDTQYFGPGTRLTVL.

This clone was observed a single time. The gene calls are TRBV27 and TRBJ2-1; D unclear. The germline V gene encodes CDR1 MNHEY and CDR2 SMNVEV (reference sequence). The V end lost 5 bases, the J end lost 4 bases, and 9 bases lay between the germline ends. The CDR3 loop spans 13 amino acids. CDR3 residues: CASSPVAYNEQFF. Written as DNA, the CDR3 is TGTGCCAGCAGTCCCGTCGCGTACAATGAGCAGTTCTTC.

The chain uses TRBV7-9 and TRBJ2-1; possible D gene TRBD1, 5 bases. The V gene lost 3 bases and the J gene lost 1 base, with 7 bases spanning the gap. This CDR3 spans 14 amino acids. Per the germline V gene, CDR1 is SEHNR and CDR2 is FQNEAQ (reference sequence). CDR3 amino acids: CASSFRGSYNEQFF. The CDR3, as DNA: TGTGCCAGCAGCTTTAGGGGATCCTACAATGAGCAGTTCTTC.

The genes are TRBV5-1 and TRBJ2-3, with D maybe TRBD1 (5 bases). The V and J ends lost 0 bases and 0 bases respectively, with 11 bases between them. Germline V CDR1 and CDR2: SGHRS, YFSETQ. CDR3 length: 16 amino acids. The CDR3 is CASSLGQPTSTDTQYF. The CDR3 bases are TGCGCCAGCAGCTTGGGACAGCCGACTAGCACAGATACGCAGTATTTT. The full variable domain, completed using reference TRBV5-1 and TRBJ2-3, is KAGVTQTPRYLIKTRGQQVTLSCSPISGHRSVSWYQQTPGQGLQFLFEYFSETQRNKGNFPGRFSGRQFSNSRSEMNVSTLELGDSALYLCASSLGQPTSTDTQYFGPGTRLTVL.

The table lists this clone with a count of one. DNA for the CDR3: TGCGCCAGCAGCTTGGACCGGGGGACGGGACGAGATACGCAGTATTTT. Protein sequence: CASSLDRGTGRDTQYF. V is TRBV5-1 and J is TRBJ2-3, with a weak D call TRBD2 (6 bases). Trimming removed 0 bases from V and 5 bases from J, with 16 bases in between. Germline V gene data show CDR1 as SGHRS and CDR2 as YFSETQ. The CDR3 sequence is 16 residues long.

In DNA form, the CDR3 reads TGCGCCAGCAAACTAGCGGCTACAGATACGCAGTATTTT. The encoded protein is CASKLAATDTQYF. The rearrangement joins TRBV5-1 to TRBJ2-3; 8 nucleotides align to TRBD2. The V gene's germline CDR1 is SGHRS and CDR2 YFSETQ. V trimming: 6 bases; J trimming: 3 bases; junction bases outside the gene matches: 3. This CDR3 is 13 amino acids long. The full variable domain, completed using reference TRBV5-1 and TRBJ2-3, is KAGVTQTPRYLIKTRGQQVTLSCSPISGHRSVSWYQQTPGQGLQFLFEYFSETQRNKGNFPGRFSGRQFSNSRSEMNVSTLELGDSALYLCASKLAATDTQYFGPGTRLTVL.